These T cell receptor beta chains were read from a single sample in a study of blood T cell repertoires in COVID-19. Clones were sequenced by immunoSEQ multiplex PCR, and TCRdb holds only the in-frame ones, with some missing. The table records approximately 290,000 clones, around 90% of them present only once. Sequencing was carried out using peripheral blood. Source of these receptors: a man between 18 and 29 years old with active or convalescent COVID-19. Each CDR3 is given with its conserved first and last residue. Fields, in order: J gene, V gene, D gene, CDR3 protein, CDR3 DNA. D genes are given only for firm matches.

TRBJ2-2 | TRBV24-1 | TRBD1 | CATSGVPGQGNTGELFF | TGTGCCACCAGTGGAGTACCGGGACAGGGTAACACCGGGGAGCTGTTTTTT
TRBJ2-5 | TRBV10-1 | - | CASRIRGSQETQYF | TGCGCCAGCAGGATAAGAGGGTCGCAAGAGACCCAGTACTTC
TRBJ1-4 | TRBV7-8 | - | CASSRNRVDEKLFF | TGTGCCAGCAGCCGAAACAGGGTGGATGAAAAACTGTTTTTT
TRBJ1-2 | TRBV5-1 | TRBD1 | CASSLVPLGQENYGYTF | TGCGCCAGCAGCTTGGTCCCCCTGGGACAGGAGAACTATGGCTACACCTTC
TRBJ2-2 | TRBV6-1 | - | CASSESGAGELFF | TGTGCCAGCAGTGAATCGGGGGCCGGGGAGCTGTTTTTT
TRBJ1-5 | TRBV10-2 | - | CASKGLGNQPQHF | TGCGCCAGCAAAGGACTAGGAAATCAGCCCCAGCATTTT
TRBJ2-3 | TRBV28 | - | CASSLLPGSTDTQYF | TGTGCCAGCAGTTTACTGCCAGGGAGCACAGATACGCAGTATTTT
TRBJ2-1 | TRBV27 | - | CASSLWAGPMGQFF | TGTGCCAGCAGTTTATGGGCAGGGCCAATGGGGCAGTTCTTC
TRBJ2-5 | TRBV6-5 | - | CASSYNTMETQYF | TGTGCCAGCAGTTACAACACCATGGAGACCCAGTACTTC
TRBJ1-5 | TRBV10-3 | TRBD1 | CAVGTGDSNQPQHF | TGTGCCGTCGGGACAGGCGATAGCAATCAGCCCCAGCATTTT